The rows below give T cell receptor beta chains drawn from one sample of a study of breast tumors, draining lymph nodes, adjacent tissues. Using its own MiXCR run on the multiplex PCR reads, TCRdb lists one record per CDR3 protein. The sample yields approximately 14,000 distinct CDR3 sequences, around 50% seen once. The source material was tumor-adjacent breast tissue. These receptors originate from a female donor with breast cancer. Some clones in this sample may be carry-over from other donors' samples. Each CDR3 is given with its conserved first and last residue. A D gene is named only where the DNA matches it firmly. Clone size appears in some rows only: once, few, many, or a class for an expanded clone.

J: TRBJ2-2
size: .
D: .
V: TRBV19
DNA: TGTGCCAGTAGCCCGGACAGCCTGGGAGGGGAGCTGTTTTTT
CDR3: CASSPDSLGGELFF

J: TRBJ2-7
size: medium-sized
D: TRBD1
V: TRBV12-3/TRBV12-4
DNA: TGTGCCAGCAGCAAAGGACAGGGCTACGAGCAGTACTTC
CDR3: CASSKGQGYEQYF

J: TRBJ1-5
size: many
D: .
V: TRBV19
DNA: TGTGCCAGTAGTCTCGCAGGGGCCGGGCATCAGCCCCAGCATTTT
CDR3: CASSLAGAGHQPQHF

J: TRBJ1-4
size: many
D: .
V: TRBV6-1
DNA: TGTGCCAGCGCGGCCACAGACCTACGTAATGAAAAACTGTTTTTT
CDR3: CASAATDLRNEKLFF

J: TRBJ2-3
size: .
D: .
V: TRBV7-9
DNA: TGTGCCAGCAGCCGCCCAAGCACAGATACGCAGTATTTT
CDR3: CASSRPSTDTQYF

J: TRBJ1-5
size: many
D: .
V: TRBV19
DNA: TGTGCCAGTAGTACTGAGCCCCAGCATTTT
CDR3: CASSTEPQHF

J: TRBJ1-6
size: .
D: .
V: TRBV12-3/TRBV12-4
DNA: TGTGCCAGCAGTTTGTTAAGGGAAGCACCCCTCCACTTT
CDR3: CASSLLREAPLHF

J: TRBJ2-7
size: few
D: .
V: TRBV4-1
DNA: TGCGCCAGCAGCCAAGATGGTACAGGAAGCTCCTACGAGCAGTACTTC
CDR3: CASSQDGTGSSYEQYF

J: TRBJ2-4
size: once
D: .
V: TRBV12-3/TRBV12-4
DNA: TGTGCCAGCAGTTTAGTGGGACCCCAGCTAGCCAAAAACATTCAGTACTTC
CDR3: CASSLVGPQLAKNIQYF

J: TRBJ2-1
size: .
D: .
V: TRBV7-2
DNA: TGTGCCAGCAGCAAAGAAGGGAGTCTAGCGTACAATGAGCAGTTCTTC
CDR3: CASSKEGSLAYNEQFF

J: TRBJ1-2
size: .
D: .
V: TRBV6-2/TRBV6-3
DNA: TGTGCCAGCAGTGGCGGAATGGGGGGCCGCTCCAACTATGGCTACACCTTC
CDR3: CASSGGMGGRSNYGYTF

J: TRBJ2-2
size: .
D: TRBD2
V: TRBV20-1
DNA: TGCAGTGCTAGTGACCCGGGACTAGCATCCGGGGAGCTGTTTTTT
CDR3: CSASDPGLASGELFF

J: TRBJ2-3
size: .
D: .
V: TRBV7-9
DNA: TGTGCCAGCAGCTTAGTCCGGGCCGATACGCAGTATTTT
CDR3: CASSLVRADTQYF

J: TRBJ2-7
size: .
D: TRBD2
V: TRBV20-1
DNA: TGCAGCGCTAGCGGGGGGGGTCCGGTCGAGCAGTACTTC
CDR3: CSASGGGPVEQYF

J: TRBJ2-7
size: .
D: TRBD2
V: TRBV2
DNA: TGTGCCAGCAGACTAGCGGGAGGTATGAAGACCTACGAGCAGTACTTC
CDR3: CASRLAGGMKTYEQYF

J: TRBJ2-7
size: few
D: TRBD2
V: TRBV13
DNA: TGCGCCAGCAGCGAGGGGGGGGTTGGGACTAGCGGGACCGAGCAGTACTTC
CDR3: CASSEGGVGTSGTEQYF

J: TRBJ1-2
size: .
D: .
V: TRBV7-9
DNA: TGTGCCAGCAGCCGAGGTTTACAATTCTATGGCTACACCTTC
CDR3: CASSRGLQFYGYTF

J: TRBJ2-1
size: many
D: TRBD2
V: TRBV20-1
DNA: TGCAGTGCTTGGAGCGGGAGAAGAAATGAGCAGTTCTTC
CDR3: CSAWSGRRNEQFF

J: TRBJ2-3
size: .
D: TRBD2
V: TRBV7-7
DNA: TGTGCTAGCAGCTCCGGACTAGCGGTGGGGGAAACAGATACGCAGTATTTT
CDR3: CASSSGLAVGETDTQYF

J: TRBJ1-2
size: many
D: .
V: TRBV3-1
DNA: TGTGCCAGCAGCCAAGCGGGCTACACTAACTATGGCTACACCTTC
CDR3: CASSQAGYTNYGYTF

J: TRBJ1-2
size: .
D: .
V: TRBV10-3
DNA: TGTGCCATCAACCTCGACCGGACGGGAGGCTACACCTTC
CDR3: CAINLDRTGGYTF

J: TRBJ2-7
size: medium-sized
D: TRBD1
V: TRBV7-9
DNA: TGTGCCAGCTCGAACAGGGGTCCTATCGAGCAGTACTTC
CDR3: CASSNRGPIEQYF

J: TRBJ1-5
size: .
D: .
V: TRBV19
DNA: TGTGCCAGCACCCGACAGGACAATCAGCCCCAGCATTTT
CDR3: CASTRQDNQPQHF

J: TRBJ2-2
size: .
D: TRBD1
V: TRBV19
DNA: TGTGCCAGTACCTGGGACAGTAACACCGGGGAGCTGTTTTTT
CDR3: CASTWDSNTGELFF

J: TRBJ1-3
size: .
D: TRBD1
V: TRBV2
DNA: TGTGCCAGCAGTGAGGCCAGGGGGCGCGGAAACACCATATATTTT
CDR3: CASSEARGRGNTIYF

J: TRBJ2-3
size: .
D: .
V: TRBV20-1
DNA: TGCAGTGCGGAACCGGGCACAGATACGCAGTATTTT
CDR3: CSAEPGTDTQYF

J: TRBJ1-6
size: medium-sized
D: .
V: TRBV18
DNA: TGTGCCAGCTCACACACACAGGGCCCGGCCGTTTCACCCCTCCACTTT
CDR3: CASSHTQGPAVSPLHF

J: TRBJ1-1
size: many
D: .
V: TRBV19
DNA: TGTGCCAGTAGTAGATATCAGGGAAGTGTCACTGAAGCTTTCTTT
CDR3: CASSRYQGSVTEAFF

J: TRBJ2-1
size: few
D: TRBD1
V: TRBV5-6
DNA: TGTGCCAGCAGCTTTGGGGACAGGGCCTACAATGAGCAGTTCTTC
CDR3: CASSFGDRAYNEQFF

J: TRBJ2-6
size: once
D: .
V: TRBV19
DNA: TGTGCCAGTAGAAAGGACGGTTCTGGGGCCAACGTCCTGACTTTC
CDR3: CASRKDGSGANVLTF

J: TRBJ2-1
size: many
D: .
V: TRBV3-1
DNA: TGTGCCAGCAGCCAAGAATTAGACGGGGGCCTCCCAATGAATGAGCAGTTCTTC
CDR3: CASSQELDGGLPMNEQFF

J: TRBJ1-4
size: many
D: .
V: TRBV28
DNA: TGTGCCAGCAGTACGGGGGTAACTAATGAAAAACTGTTTTTT
CDR3: CASSTGVTNEKLFF

J: TRBJ2-1
size: many
D: TRBD2
V: TRBV6-5
DNA: TGTGTAGCGGGAGTCTACAATGAGCAGTTCTTC
CDR3: CVAGVYNEQFF

J: TRBJ2-2
size: .
D: TRBD2
V: TRBV12-3/TRBV12-4
DNA: TGTGCCAGCAGTTTCGGAGCGGGAGTTGGCGGGGAGCTGTTTTTT
CDR3: CASSFGAGVGGELFF

J: TRBJ2-5
size: .
D: TRBD1
V: TRBV2
DNA: TGTGCCAGCAGTGAACCGGGACAGGGCCAAGAGACCCAGTACTTC
CDR3: CASSEPGQGQETQYF

J: TRBJ1-5
size: medium-sized
D: .
V: TRBV12-3/TRBV12-4
DNA: TGTGCCAGCAGTTTAGGGGGGGCGAATCAGCCCCAGCATTTT
CDR3: CASSLGGANQPQHF

J: TRBJ2-3
size: .
D: .
V: TRBV9
DNA: TGTGCCAGCAGCGCCCCCGACGGACAGCTAACAGATACGCAGTATTTT
CDR3: CASSAPDGQLTDTQYF

J: TRBJ2-5
size: once
D: .
V: TRBV5-8
DNA: TGTGCCAGCCGCTCGTACGGGGCCGGGGAGACCCAGTACTTC
CDR3: CASRSYGAGETQYF

J: TRBJ2-3
size: .
D: TRBD2
V: TRBV20-1
DNA: TGCAGTGCTAGAGCGGCTAGCGGGGGCCTGTTAGATACGCAGTATTTT
CDR3: CSARAASGGLLDTQYF

J: TRBJ1-2
size: once
D: TRBD1
V: TRBV12-3/TRBV12-4
DNA: TGTGCCAGCAGTTTACAGGGGGCAGGAGGCTACACCTTC
CDR3: CASSLQGAGGYTF

J: TRBJ1-2
size: .
D: .
V: TRBV20-1
DNA: TGCAGTGCTAGTTTGCAGCACTATGGCTACACCTTC
CDR3: CSASLQHYGYTF

J: TRBJ2-1
size: .
D: TRBD2
V: TRBV6-2/TRBV6-3
DNA: TGTGCCAGCAGACGCCTCCCGGCGGGAGGGAACCTCAATGAGCAGTTCTTC
CDR3: CASRRLPAGGNLNEQFF

J: TRBJ1-3
size: few
D: .
V: TRBV9
DNA: TGTGCCAGCAGCCTCTCCCCGGGGGATTCTGGAAACACCATATATTTT
CDR3: CASSLSPGDSGNTIYF

J: TRBJ2-1
size: .
D: .
V: TRBV6-5
DNA: TGTGCCAGCAGTTTAGGCGGGACATACAATGAGCAGTTCTTC
CDR3: CASSLGGTYNEQFF

J: TRBJ1-5
size: medium-sized
D: .
V: TRBV7-7
DNA: TGTGCTAGCAGCTTAGGCACCAATCAGCCCCAGCATTTT
CDR3: CASSLGTNQPQHF

J: TRBJ2-1
size: .
D: .
V: TRBV11-3
DNA: TGTGCCAGCAGCCCAGTCACCGGGGCAGGGGGGGATGAGCAGTTCTTC
CDR3: CASSPVTGAGGDEQFF

J: TRBJ2-7
size: .
D: .
V: TRBV10-3
DNA: TGTGCCATCAGGCCCTTCCGGGACCCTTCCTCCTACGAGCAGTACTTC
CDR3: CAIRPFRDPSSYEQYF

J: TRBJ2-7
size: .
D: .
V: TRBV4-1
DNA: TGCGCCAGCAGCCGGGGCAGGGGTTCCTACGAGCAGTACTTC
CDR3: CASSRGRGSYEQYF